This T cell receptor (beta chain) was recorded in a study of blood T cell repertoires in COVID-19. CDR1 and CDR2 from the germline V gene are SGHDN and FVKESK. With V trimmed by 2 bases and J by 4 bases, 9 bases remained unmatched. The CDR3 contains 16 residues. Under the authors' procedure: Amplification from reference gene primers served as the basis for estimated nucleated cell counts. Assay used: immunoSEQ multiplex PCR; TCRdb lists only in-frame clones, some missing. The V and J calls and clone size were taken over from that table, and D and trimming were inferred from the DNA. The data hold some 340,000 clones, with 85% observed a single time.

The chain links TRBV14 to TRBJ2-5, with TRBD1 matching 8 bases. Sequenced: peripheral blood. The source of this sequence is a woman under 30 with acute or convalescent COVID-19. CDR3 amino acids: CASSQLFVDRAETQYF. CDR3 sequence (DNA): TGTGCCAGCAGCCAACTTTTCGTGGACAGGGCAGAGACCCAGTACTTC.